The sequence of this T cell receptor (beta chain) was determined in a study of shared clonotypes between healthy human individuals. Researchers divided each subset's genomic DNA evenly across several immunoSEQ plates. Assay used: immunoSEQ multiplex PCR; TCRdb lists only in-frame clones, some missing. The data hold a few hundred thousand clones, with 87% observed a single time. CDR1 and CDR2 from the germline V gene are SNHLY and FYNNEI. CDR3 length: 17 residues. Trimming pared 2 bases from V and 5 bases from J, leaving 19 bases between. Sequencing was carried out using memory CD8+ T cells sorted from blood. As for subset: CD45RO+ cells pooled with CCR7-negative TemRA cells. The sequence was obtained from a man between 18 and 35 years old in good health. The J gene is TRBJ1-5, the V gene TRBV2; tentative D call: TRBD1 (6 bases). The CDR3 spells CASSERSRRQADQPQHF. Here the CDR3 DNA reads TGTGCCAGCAGTGAAAGGAGTCGACGACAGGCTGATCAGCCCCAGCATTTT.